This TCR beta chain derives from a study of blood T cell repertoires in COVID-19 (dated by TCRdb to the early 2020s). The study in broad terms: Samples covering the acute and convalescent phases of COVID-19 were provided by collaborators in the United States, Italy and Spain. The prospective study material was composed of cDNA or gDNA derived from T cells, B-cell-depleted T cells, or PBMCs. The repertoires were made available in a free public database intended to serve as a resource for research on the immune response to SARS-CoV-2. The dataset comprised deeply sampled blood TCRbeta repertoires from subjects exposed to, actively infected with, or recovered from COVID-19. Samples were obtained from the ongoing ImmuneRACE study (first 160 participants) and from approximately 1,200 subjects provided by 6 global collaborators. The sample metadata nearly always contained a de-identified subject ID, COVID-19 status, age in years and sex. Where available, HLA class I and class II types were obtained from metadata supplied by the sample provider rather than from assay-based typing. Results and caveats for the whole study, not just this receptor: Clinical and demographic metadata were provided uncurated, with the amount varying by source and participant.

V loses 7 bases of germline sequence and J loses 0 bases, and the interval between the two ends is 13 bases. The CDR3 starts with the cysteine, ends with the phenylalanine, and has 15 residues. Just CDR3 DNA is preserved here, 45 bases in frame from base 1. CDR1 MGHRA and CDR2 YSYEKL were looked up in the germline V gene. This clone was detected only once. Its binding antigen is unknown. Nothing much larger sits one base from this clone, and base qualities are not available. TCRbeta CDR3 regions were amplified from genomic DNA using the immunoSEQ Assay, a bias-controlled multiplex PCR. On the authors' methods: The number of nucleated cells in each sample was estimated from the amplification of reference gene primers within the assay. Sequence reads were collapsed and filtered to measure the absolute abundance of every unique TCRbeta CDR3 rearrangement. Productive Simpson clonality was computed per sample as the square root of Simpson's diversity index over productive rearrangements. Drawn from immuneACCESS, this table holds only the in-frame rearrangements with V and J called that TCRdb kept. Clones are partly lost; checked studies trace under half to an unresolved V gene and leave the rest unexplained. That table furnishes V, J and clone size, whereas the DNA furnished D and trimming. The sample contains about 130,000 clones, nearly 70% of them found a single time. The ten largest clones capture 1.5% to 2% of the sample.

Whole blood was collected in K2EDTA tubes by collaborating institutions according to the institutions' own protocols. For TCRbeta analysis, collaborators shipped samples in one of three forms: frozen whole blood, isolated PBMCs, or DNA extracted from either of those sample types. The receptor comes from a woman between 70 and 85 years old with acute or convalescent COVID-19. The sample was peripheral blood. The rearranged segments are TRBV4-1 and TRBJ2-1; perhaps TRBD2 is the D gene, with 5 bases matching. The DNA sequence is given as TGCGCCAGCACCGTGGACTTGCTCTCCTACAATGAGCAGTTCTTC. It codes for CASTVDLLSYNEQFF.